This T cell receptor beta chain was profiled in a study of Graves' ophthalmopathy and Graves' hyperthyroidism. Overall study findings and caveats: Most expanded clonotypes in thyroid above 0.001 frequency also showed up in blood. Built on 13 signatures, a model told ophthalmopathy apart from stable hyperthyroidism with approximately 88% sensitivity and 80% to 82% specificity.

Scientists amplified the TCR beta CDR3 regions from RNA transcripts. RT-PCR in the first round used HTBI primers; a second-round multiplex PCR followed. TCRdb re-derived calls from the multiplex PCR reads in MiXCR, one entry per CDR3 protein. This table has fewer than 250,000 distinct CDR3 sequences, about 32% appearing once. Each donor who had ophthalmopathy showed moderate-to-severe activity, a CAS of ≥3, a NOSPECS of ≥4, and a duration under 3 months. Excluded were patients with other autoimmune diseases, uncontrolled infections, pregnancy or lactation. Trimming shortened V by 4 bases and J by 0 bases, and 10 bases separated the two germline ends. This CDR3 region has 15 residues. Germline loops: CDR1 SGHAT, CDR2 FQNNGV. Details on this clonotype: As yet, its antigen is unknown.

Sequencing input: peripheral blood. The J gene is TRBJ1-5, the V gene TRBV11-2; no clear D. This TCR came from a man between 50 and 59 years old with Graves' ophthalmopathy. CDR3 protein: CASSSTLASNQPQHF. The CDR3 DNA reads as TGTGCCAGCAGCTCGACCTTGGCTAGCAATCAGCCCCAGCATTTT.